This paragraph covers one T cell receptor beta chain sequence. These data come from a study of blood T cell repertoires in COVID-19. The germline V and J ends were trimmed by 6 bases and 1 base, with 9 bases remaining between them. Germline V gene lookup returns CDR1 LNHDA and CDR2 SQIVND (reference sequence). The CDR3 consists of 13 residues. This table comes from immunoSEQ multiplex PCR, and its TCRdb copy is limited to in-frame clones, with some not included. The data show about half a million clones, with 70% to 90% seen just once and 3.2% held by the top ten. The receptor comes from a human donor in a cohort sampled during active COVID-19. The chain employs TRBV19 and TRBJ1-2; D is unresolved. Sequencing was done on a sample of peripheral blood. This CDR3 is CASRRQINYGYTF. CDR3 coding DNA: TGTGCCAGTAGGCGGCAGATTAACTATGGCTACACCTTC.